A single sample gave rise to the 16 T cell receptor beta chains below, sequenced in a study of T cells in Graves' hyperthyroidism and ophthalmopathy. Regions amplified from RNA transcripts were the TCR beta CDR3 regions. With the HTBI primer set, the TCR CDR3 went through a first round of RT-PCR. TCRdb re-called the multiplex PCR reads with MiXCR, one entry per CDR3 protein. The sample shows approximately 400,000 distinct CDR3 sequences, approximately 25% of them seen only once. Input material: blood. All receptors come from a man aged 50-59 years with Graves' hyperthyroidism.

This clonotype appeared a few times. The rearrangement links TRBV5-1 to TRBJ2-3; TRBD2 aligns across 8 bases. CDR1 and CDR2 (germline): SGHRS, YFSETQ. After removal of 3 bases from V and 0 bases from J, the junction contained 3 bases not matched to a gene. The CDR3 spans 15 residues. CDR3 bases: TGCGCCAGCAGCTCCGGGACTAGGAGCACAGATACGCAGTATTTT. It translates to CASSSGTRSTDTQYF.

The rearrangement joins TRBV7-9 to TRBJ2-7; 11 nucleotides align to TRBD2. The V gene end was trimmed by 4 bases and the J gene end by 8 bases; junction bases not matched to a gene: 25. This CDR3 is 20 amino acids long. The germline V gene has CDR1 SEHNR and CDR2 FQNEAQ (reference sequence). The CDR3 spells CASSSPTSGEENGYGVKQYF. Here the CDR3 DNA reads TGTGCCAGCAGCTCCCCGACTAGCGGGGAGGAGAATGGGTATGGGGTGAAGCAGTACTTC.

The chain is built from TRBV27 and TRBJ2-7; D perhaps matches TRBD1 (6 bases). The CDR3 sequence is 14 residues long. The V end was cut by 5 bases, the J end by 3 bases, with 14 bases between. The V gene's germline CDR1 is MNHEY and CDR2 SMNVEV (reference sequence). The CDR3 nucleotides read TGTGCCAGCAGTAGATGGGACAAGGTCTACGAGCAGTACTTC. Translated: CASSRWDKVYEQYF.

V usage is TRBV18 and J usage is TRBJ1-2; possibly TRBD1 for D (6 bases). V lost 4 bases, J lost 4 bases, and 13 bases lay in between. Per the germline V gene, CDR1 is KGHSH and CDR2 is LQKENI. The CDR3 sequence is 14 residues long. As DNA, the CDR3 is TGTGCCAGCTCACTACAGGGTTCGGCCTATGGCTACACCTTC. Its protein product is CASSLQGSAYGYTF.

The chain links TRBV10-3 to TRBJ1-6; D is ambiguous. Germline CDR1 is ENHRY and CDR2 is SYGVKD. This CDR3 is built from 13 residues. Trimming shortened V by 6 bases and J by 14 bases, and 17 bases separated the two germline ends. The CDR3 here is CAISGVPEVALHF. The CDR3 bases are TGTGCCATCAGCGGGGTCCCAGAAGTGGCCCTCCACTTT.

V is TRBV6-2 or TRBV6-3 and J is TRBJ2-1; D not resolved. V was pared by 10 bases and J by 3 bases, with 10 bases between. Germline V gene lookup returns CDR1 MNHEY and CDR2 SVGEGT. The CDR3 has 12 residues. As DNA, the CDR3 is TGTGCCACCAAGACCGACTACAATGAGCAGTTCTTC. It specifies CATKTDYNEQFF.

In this sample, this clonotype turned up a few times. The genes are TRBV7-8 and TRBJ2-7; D ambiguous. This CDR3 is 15 amino acids long. Germline V lookup: CDR1 SGHVS, CDR2 FQNEAQ. Trimming took 0 bases from V and 2 from J, leaving 11 bases between them. The CDR3 nucleotides are TGTGCCAGCAGCTTAGCGATGGGCGCTGCCTACGAGCAGTACTTC. This gives the protein CASSLAMGAAYEQYF.

The chain links TRBV12-5 to TRBJ2-1; TRBD2 matches 10 bases. J lost 6 bases, V lost 4 bases, and 9 bases had no gene match. Germline V gene lookup returns CDR1 LGHNT and CDR2 FRNRAP. There are 16 residues in the CDR3. The CDR3 bases are TGTGCTAGTGGTTCCGACGGACTAGCGGAGGGCAATGAGCAGTTCTTC. This codes for CASGSDGLAEGNEQFF.

This clonotype was detected a few times. The chain uses TRBV24-1 and TRBJ2-7; possible D gene TRBD1, 6 bases. This CDR3 region has 13 residues. Germline V CDR1 and CDR2: KGHDR, SFDVKD. Trimming pared 4 bases from V and 6 bases from J, leaving 12 bases between. CDR3 DNA: TGTGCCACCAGTGACCGCGGACAGTCCGAGCAGTACTTC. Translation gives CATSDRGQSEQYF.

This clonotype was seen only a few times. CDR3 bases: TGTGCCACCAGTTCAGGGACCTATGGCTACACCTTC. Its protein is CATSSGTYGYTF. The V and J genes are TRBV15 and TRBJ1-2, with a tentative D call TRBD1 (5 bases). Trimming cost V 6 bases and J 4 bases, with 9 bases left between them. Germline V gene data show CDR1 as LNHNV and CDR2 as YYDKDF (reference sequence). The CDR3 is 12 amino acids.

The table lists this clonotype with many counts. This chain uses TRBV20-1 with TRBJ2-3, with D perhaps TRBD1 or TRBD2 (6 bases each). CDR3 length: 12 residues. Germline CDR1 is DFQATT and CDR2 is SNEGSKA (reference sequence). The V gene lost 1 base and the J gene lost 6 bases, with 8 bases spanning the gap. Here the CDR3 DNA reads TGCAGTGCTAGAGGAGGGGGGGATACGCAGTATTTT. Its protein is CSARGGGDTQYF.

This clonotype was observed a handful of times. This chain uses TRBV27 with TRBJ2-7; D is uncertain. This CDR3 is 13 amino acids long. CDR1 and CDR2 (germline): MNHEY, SMNVEV (reference sequence). V lost 2 bases and J 6 bases, leaving 11 bases between the germline ends. The DNA of the CDR3 is TGTGCCAGCAGTTTAGTCTCACAGCGCGAGCAGTACTTC. Translating gives CASSLVSQREQYF.

This chain joins TRBV11-2 and TRBJ2-3; 12 positions agree with TRBD1. The V and J ends lost 5 bases and 8 bases, in that order; junction bases with no gene match: 5. The germline CDR1 and CDR2 sequences are SGHAT and FQNNGV. The CDR3 is 14 amino acids. The CDR3, as DNA: TGTGCCAGCAGCAGGGACAGGGGGCTCGGTACGCAGTATTTT. Amino acid sequence: CASSRDRGLGTQYF.

This chain connects TRBV7-9 to TRBJ2-4; D is ambiguous. The germline gives CDR1 SEHNR, CDR2 FQNEAQ (reference sequence). The CDR3 totals 14 residues. Trimming cost V 4 bases and J 0 bases, with 7 bases left between them. The CDR3 nucleotides read TGTGCCAGCAGCTACCTACTAGCCAAAAACATTCAGTACTTC. Translated, it gives CASSYLLAKNIQYF.

The chain is built from TRBV10-2 and TRBJ2-7, with D possibly being TRBD1 (6 bases). Germline loops: CDR1 WSHSY, CDR2 SAAADI. This CDR3 spans 15 amino acids. Trimming left V 3 bases short and J 3 bases short, with 15 bases between. The DNA of the CDR3 is TGCGCCAGCAGTGAAAGAGGACAGAGAAGCTACGAGCAGTACTTC. Its translation: CASSERGQRSYEQYF.

The chain employs TRBV10-3 and TRBJ2-1, with 9 bases matching TRBD1. V lost 7 bases to trimming and J lost 3 bases; unmatched junction nucleotides: 4. In germline, CDR1 is ENHRY, CDR2 SYGVKD. CDR3 length: 14 amino acids. The CDR3 sequence is CAIKPGQGYNEQFF. The CDR3 nucleotides read TGTGCCATCAAACCGGGACAGGGCTACAATGAGCAGTTCTTC.